These 5 T cell receptor beta chains were sequenced from one sample in a study of shared clonotypes between healthy human individuals. The data were produced by immunoSEQ multiplex PCR, yet TCRdb's version contains in-frame clones alone and is incomplete. The table lists roughly 400,000 clones, approximately 97% of them singletons. Sample: memory CD8+ T cells sorted from blood. As for subset: CD45RO+ cells pooled with CCR7-negative TemRA cells. The receptor set was obtained from a man between 25 and 39 years old in good health.

The DNA for the CDR3 is TGTGCCAGCAGCTTAGGGCGCGGGACGGGGTACGAGCAGTACTTC. This sequence encodes CASSLGRGTGYEQYF. The chain employs TRBV11-2 and TRBJ2-7, with D perhaps TRBD2 (6 bases). The CDR3 sequence is 15 residues long. Germline V CDR1 and CDR2: SGHAT, FQNNGV. Trimming took 1 base from V and 4 from J, leaving 14 bases between them.

This rearrangement joins TRBV4-1 to TRBJ2-7, with TRBD2 matching over 8 bases. CDR1 is MGHRA and CDR2 is YSYEKL in the germline V gene. V lost 1 base, J lost 0 bases, and 8 bases stayed unmatched. The CDR3 contains 17 residues. CDR3 nucleotide sequence: TGCGCCAGCAGCCAAGGTAGCGGGGCCCTAAGCTCCTACGAGCAGTACTTC. Its translation is CASSQGSGALSSYEQYF.

In nucleotides, the CDR3 is TGTGCCAGCAGCTTGTGGGCGGGGAGTTACGAGCAGTACTTC. Translation gives CASSLWAGSYEQYF. The genes are TRBV5-8 and TRBJ2-7; tentative D call: TRBD2 (6 bases). The CDR3 is made up of 14 amino acids. V gave up 1 base and J gave up 4 bases, with 12 bases separating them. The germline gives CDR1 SGHTS, CDR2 YDEGEE.

The chain employs TRBV5-4 and TRBJ2-3; maybe TRBD2 (6 bases). In germline, CDR1 is SGHNT, CDR2 YYREEE (reference sequence). The V end lost 1 base, the J end lost 1 base, and 7 bases lay between the germline ends. This CDR3 comprises 14 residues. CDR3 amino acids: CASSLPGGTDTQYF. The DNA of the CDR3 is TGTGCCAGCAGCTTGCCGGGGGGCACAGATACGCAGTATTTT.

The chain employs TRBV6-5 and TRBJ1-1; D might be TRBD1 (6 bases). Germline assignment: CDR1 MNHEY and CDR2 SVGAGI. There are 14 residues in the CDR3. V was cut by 0 bases and J by 4 bases, with 9 bases left in between. CDR3 residues: CASSYSYRVTEAFF. The CDR3 nucleotides read TGTGCCAGCAGTTACTCGTACAGGGTCACTGAAGCTTTCTTT.